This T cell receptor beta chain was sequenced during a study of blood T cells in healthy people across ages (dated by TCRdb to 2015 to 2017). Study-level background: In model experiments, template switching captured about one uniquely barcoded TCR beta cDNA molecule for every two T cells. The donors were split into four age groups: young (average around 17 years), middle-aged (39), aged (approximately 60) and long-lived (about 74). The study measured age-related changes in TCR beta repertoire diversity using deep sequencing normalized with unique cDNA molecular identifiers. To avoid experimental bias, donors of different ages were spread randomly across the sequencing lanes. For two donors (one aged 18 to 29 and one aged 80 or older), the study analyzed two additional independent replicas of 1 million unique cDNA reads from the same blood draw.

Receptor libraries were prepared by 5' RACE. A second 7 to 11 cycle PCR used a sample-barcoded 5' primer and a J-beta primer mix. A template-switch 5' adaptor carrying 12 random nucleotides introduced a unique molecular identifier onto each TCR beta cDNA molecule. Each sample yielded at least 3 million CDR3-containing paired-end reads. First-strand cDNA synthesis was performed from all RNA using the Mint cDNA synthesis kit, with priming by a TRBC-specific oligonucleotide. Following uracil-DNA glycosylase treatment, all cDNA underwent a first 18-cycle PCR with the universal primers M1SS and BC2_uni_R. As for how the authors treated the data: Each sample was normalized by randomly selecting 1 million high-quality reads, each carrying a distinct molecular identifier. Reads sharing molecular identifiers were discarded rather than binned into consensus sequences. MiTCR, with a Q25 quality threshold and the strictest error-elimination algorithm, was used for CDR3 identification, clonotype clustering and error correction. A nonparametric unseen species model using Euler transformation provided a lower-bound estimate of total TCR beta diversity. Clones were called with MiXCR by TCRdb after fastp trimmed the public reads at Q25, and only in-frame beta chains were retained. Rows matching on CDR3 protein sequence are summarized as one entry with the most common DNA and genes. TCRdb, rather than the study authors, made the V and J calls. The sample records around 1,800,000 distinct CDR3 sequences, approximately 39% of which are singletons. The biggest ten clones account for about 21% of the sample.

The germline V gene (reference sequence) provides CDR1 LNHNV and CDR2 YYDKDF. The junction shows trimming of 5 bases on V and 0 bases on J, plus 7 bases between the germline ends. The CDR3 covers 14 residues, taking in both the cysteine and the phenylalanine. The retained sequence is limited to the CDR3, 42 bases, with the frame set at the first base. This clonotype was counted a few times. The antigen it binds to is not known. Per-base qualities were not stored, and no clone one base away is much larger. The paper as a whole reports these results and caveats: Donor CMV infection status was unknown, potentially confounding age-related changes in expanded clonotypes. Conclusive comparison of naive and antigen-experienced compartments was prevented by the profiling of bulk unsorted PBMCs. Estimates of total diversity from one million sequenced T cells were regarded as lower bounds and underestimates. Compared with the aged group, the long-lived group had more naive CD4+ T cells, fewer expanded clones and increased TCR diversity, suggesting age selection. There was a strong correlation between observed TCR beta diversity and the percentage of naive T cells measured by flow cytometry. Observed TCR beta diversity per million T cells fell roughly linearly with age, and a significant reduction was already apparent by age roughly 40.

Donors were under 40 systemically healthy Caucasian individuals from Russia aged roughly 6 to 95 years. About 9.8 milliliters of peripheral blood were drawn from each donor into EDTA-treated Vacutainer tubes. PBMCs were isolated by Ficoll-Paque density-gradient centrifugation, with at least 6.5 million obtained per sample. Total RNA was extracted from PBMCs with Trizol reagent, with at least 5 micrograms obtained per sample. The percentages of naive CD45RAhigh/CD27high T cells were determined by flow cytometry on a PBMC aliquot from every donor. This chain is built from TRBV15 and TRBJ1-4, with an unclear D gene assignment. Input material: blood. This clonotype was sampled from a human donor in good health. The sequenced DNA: TGTGCCACCAGCGTAAGAGCAACTAATGAAAAACTGTTTTTT. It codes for CATSVRATNEKLFF.